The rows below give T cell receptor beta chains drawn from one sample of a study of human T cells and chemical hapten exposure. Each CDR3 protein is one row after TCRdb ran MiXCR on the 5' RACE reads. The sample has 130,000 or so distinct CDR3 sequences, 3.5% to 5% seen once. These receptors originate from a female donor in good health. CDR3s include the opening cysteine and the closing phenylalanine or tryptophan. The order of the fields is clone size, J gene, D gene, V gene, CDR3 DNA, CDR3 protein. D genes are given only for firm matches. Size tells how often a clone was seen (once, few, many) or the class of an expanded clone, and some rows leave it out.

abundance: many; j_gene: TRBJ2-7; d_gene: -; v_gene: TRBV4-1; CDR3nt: TGCGCCAGCAGCCCGAAAACAGGGGGGGTCCACGAGCAGTACTTC; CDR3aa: CASSPKTGGVHEQYF
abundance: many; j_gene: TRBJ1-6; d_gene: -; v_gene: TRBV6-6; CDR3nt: TGTGCCAGCATCGAAGGGGGTTCCAGCTCCTATAATTCACCCCTCCACTTT; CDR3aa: CASIEGGSSSYNSPLHF
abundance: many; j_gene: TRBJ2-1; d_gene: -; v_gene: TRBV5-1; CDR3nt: TGCGCCAGCAGCTTGGTCGGCAGGGGCCCCGATAATGAGCAGTTCTTC; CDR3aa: CASSLVGRGPDNEQFF
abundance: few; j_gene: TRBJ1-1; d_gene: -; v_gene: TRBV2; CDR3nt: TGTGCCAGCATCACCCGAACTGAAGCTTTCTTT; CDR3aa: CASITRTEAFF
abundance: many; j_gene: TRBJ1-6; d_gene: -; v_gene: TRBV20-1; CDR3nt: TGCAGTGCTAGGAAGAGCTCCTATAATTCACCCCTCCACTTT; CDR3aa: CSARKSSYNSPLHF
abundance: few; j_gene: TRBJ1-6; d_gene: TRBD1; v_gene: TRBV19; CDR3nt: TGTGCCAGTAGTCGTACCGGGACAGAGAATTCACCCCTCCACTTT; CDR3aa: CASSRTGTENSPLHF
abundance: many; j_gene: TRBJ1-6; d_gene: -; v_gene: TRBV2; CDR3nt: TGTGCCAGCAGTGAAACCGGGTTGAGGACGGCAATTTCACCCCTCCACTTT; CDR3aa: CASSETGLRTAISPLHF
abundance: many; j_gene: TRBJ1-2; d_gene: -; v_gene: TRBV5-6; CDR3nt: TGTGCCAGCAGCTTGACAGAATATGGCTACACCTTC; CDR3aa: CASSLTEYGYTF
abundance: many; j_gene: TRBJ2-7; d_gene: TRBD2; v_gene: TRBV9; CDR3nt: TGTGCCAGCAGCGCGGGACTAGCGGGGGGATCCTCCTACGAGCAGTACTTC; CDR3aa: CASSAGLAGGSSYEQYF
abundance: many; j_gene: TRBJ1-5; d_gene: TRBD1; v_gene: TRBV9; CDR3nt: TGTGCCAGCAGTGGAAGAAAGGGACGACGGGACAGGGGTAAGCCCCAGCATTTT; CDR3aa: CASSGRKGRRDRGKPQHF
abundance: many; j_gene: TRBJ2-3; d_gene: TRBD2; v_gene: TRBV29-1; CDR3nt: TGCAGCGTTGATGGTCTAGCGGAAAGATTAGGGGATACGCAGTATTTT; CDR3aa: CSVDGLAERLGDTQYF
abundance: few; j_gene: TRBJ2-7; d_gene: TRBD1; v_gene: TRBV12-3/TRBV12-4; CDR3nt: TGTGCCAGCAGCGGGACAGGGGGCTCCTACGAGCAGTACTTC; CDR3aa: CASSGTGGSYEQYF
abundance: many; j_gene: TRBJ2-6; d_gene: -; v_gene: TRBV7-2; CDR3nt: TGTGCCAGCAGCCGCAGGGGGGGGAGTTCTGGGGCCAACGTCCTGACTTTC; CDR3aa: CASSRRGGSSGANVLTF
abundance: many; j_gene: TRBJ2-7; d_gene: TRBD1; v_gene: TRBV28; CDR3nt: TGTGCCAGCAGTTCCCTTATCAGGACAGGGGGTTACGAGCAGTACTTC; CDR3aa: CASSSLIRTGGYEQYF
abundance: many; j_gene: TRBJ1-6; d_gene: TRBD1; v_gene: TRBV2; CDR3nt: TGTGCCAGCAGAGGTAGACAGGGGAGCTCCTATAATTCACCCCTCCACTTT; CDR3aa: CASRGRQGSSYNSPLHF
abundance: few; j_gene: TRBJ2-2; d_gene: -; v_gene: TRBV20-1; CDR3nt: TGCAGTGCTAGAGTCCCCTTGGTGGGCTTCACCGGGGAGCTGTTTTTT; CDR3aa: CSARVPLVGFTGELFF
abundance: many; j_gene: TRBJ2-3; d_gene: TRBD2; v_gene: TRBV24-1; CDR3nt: TGTGCCACCAGTGGGACTAGCGGGGGGTCGGCGGTTGATACGCAGTATTTT; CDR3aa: CATSGTSGGSAVDTQYF
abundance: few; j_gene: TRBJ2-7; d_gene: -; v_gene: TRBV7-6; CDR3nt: TGTGCCAGCAGCCCACTGATGGCAGGGAGCTCCTACGAGCAGTACTTC; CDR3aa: CASSPLMAGSSYEQYF
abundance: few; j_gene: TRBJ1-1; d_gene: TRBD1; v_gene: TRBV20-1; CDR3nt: TGCAGTGCTGGACAGGGGACCACGAACACTGAAGCTTTCTTT; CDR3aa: CSAGQGTTNTEAFF
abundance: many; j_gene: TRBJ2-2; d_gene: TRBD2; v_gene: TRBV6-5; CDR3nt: TGTGCCAGCAGCCAGAACCCGACTAGCTTGTTGGGTGGGGAGCTGTTTTTT; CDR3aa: CASSQNPTSLLGGELFF
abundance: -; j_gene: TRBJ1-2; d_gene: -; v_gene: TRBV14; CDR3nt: TGTGCCAGCAGCCAATACAGGAAGGATGGCTACACCTTC; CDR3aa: CASSQYRKDGYTF
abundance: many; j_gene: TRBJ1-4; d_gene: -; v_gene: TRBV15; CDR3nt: TGTGCCACCAGCCAAACACCCCTACGGGTGGAAAAACTGTTTTTT; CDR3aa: CATSQTPLRVEKLFF
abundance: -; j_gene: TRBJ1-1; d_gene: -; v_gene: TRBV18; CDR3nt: TGTGCCAGCTCACCGATGTGGGGTGGGGACACTGAAGCTTTCTTT; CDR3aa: CASSPMWGGDTEAFF
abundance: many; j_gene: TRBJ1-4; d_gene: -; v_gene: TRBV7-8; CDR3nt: TGTGCCAGCAAACCCGGGGGGGAAAATGAAAAACTGTTTTTT; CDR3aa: CASKPGGENEKLFF
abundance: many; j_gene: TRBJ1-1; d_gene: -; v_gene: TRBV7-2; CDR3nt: TGTGCCAGCAGCTTAGTCCTAATCAGGGGTCCAAACACTGAAGCTTTCTTT; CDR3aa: CASSLVLIRGPNTEAFF
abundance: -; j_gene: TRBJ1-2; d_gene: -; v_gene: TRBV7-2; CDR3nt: TGTGCCAGCAGCCCAAGACAGGTAATCTATGGCTACACCTTC; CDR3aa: CASSPRQVIYGYTF
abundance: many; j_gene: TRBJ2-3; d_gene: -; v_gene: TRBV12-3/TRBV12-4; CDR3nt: TGTGCCAGCAGTTTCGGCTTGAGGATTGATACGCAGTATTTT; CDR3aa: CASSFGLRIDTQYF
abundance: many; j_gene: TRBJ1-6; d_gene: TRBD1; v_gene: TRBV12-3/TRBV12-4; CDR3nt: TGTGCCAGCAGTGCCCCTATCCCCGGGACAGATAATTCACCCCTCCACTTT; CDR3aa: CASSAPIPGTDNSPLHF
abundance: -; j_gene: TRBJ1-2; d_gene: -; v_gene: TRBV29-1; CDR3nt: TGCAGCGTTGATCCAACCCCATCGCCCAAGGACAGTAACTATGGCTACACCTTC; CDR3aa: CSVDPTPSPKDSNYGYTF
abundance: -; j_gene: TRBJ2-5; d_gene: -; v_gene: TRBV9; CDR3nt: TGTGCCAGCAGCCTAAGTGGGGAACCCAGGGAGACCCAGTACTTC; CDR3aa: CASSLSGEPRETQYF
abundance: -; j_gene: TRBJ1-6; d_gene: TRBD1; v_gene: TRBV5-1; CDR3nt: TGCGCCAGCAGCCCAGCAGGGGGCCCTAATTCACCCCTCCACTTT; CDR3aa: CASSPAGGPNSPLHF
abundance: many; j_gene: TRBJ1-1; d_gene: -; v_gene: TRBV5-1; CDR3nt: TGCGCCAGCAGGGGACTTGCGAACACTGAAGCTTTCTTT; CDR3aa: CASRGLANTEAFF
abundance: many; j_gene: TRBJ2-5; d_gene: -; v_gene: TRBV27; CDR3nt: TGTGCCAGCTCCTTCGGGGCTGGGGAGACCCAGTACTTC; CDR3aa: CASSFGAGETQYF
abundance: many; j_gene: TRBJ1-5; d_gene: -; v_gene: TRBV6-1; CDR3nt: TGTGCCAGCAGGGACTCGTGGGGGCAGCCCCAGCATTTT; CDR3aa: CASRDSWGQPQHF
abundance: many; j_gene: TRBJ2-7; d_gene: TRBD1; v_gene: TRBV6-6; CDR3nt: TGTGCCAGCAGTGGGACGGGACAGAGGCTTACCTACGAGCAGTACTTC; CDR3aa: CASSGTGQRLTYEQYF
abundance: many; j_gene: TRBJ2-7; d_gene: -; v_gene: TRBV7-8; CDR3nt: TGTGCCAGCAGCGGGGGTCTCTACGAGCAGTACTTC; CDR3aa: CASSGGLYEQYF
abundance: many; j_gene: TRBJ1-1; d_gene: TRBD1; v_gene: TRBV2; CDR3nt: TGTGCCAGCAGTCCTCCGGGACAGATGAACACTGAAGCTTTCTTT; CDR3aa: CASSPPGQMNTEAFF
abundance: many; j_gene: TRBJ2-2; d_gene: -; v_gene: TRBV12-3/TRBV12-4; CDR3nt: TGTGCCAGCAGTTTTATCCATGCGAACACCGGGGAGCTGTTTTTT; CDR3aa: CASSFIHANTGELFF
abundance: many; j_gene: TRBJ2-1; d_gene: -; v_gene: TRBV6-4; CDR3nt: TGTGCCAGCAGTCCCGGCTCCTACAATGAGCAGTTCTTC; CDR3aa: CASSPGSYNEQFF
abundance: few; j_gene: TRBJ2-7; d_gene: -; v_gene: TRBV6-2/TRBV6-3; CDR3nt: TGTGCCAGCAGTGACCACAGGGATGGCTCCTACGAGCAGTACTTC; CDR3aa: CASSDHRDGSYEQYF
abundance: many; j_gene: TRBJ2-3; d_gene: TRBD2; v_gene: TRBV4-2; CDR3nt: TGTGCCAGCAGCCAAGTAGGTAGCGGGGGCACAGATACGCAGTATTTT; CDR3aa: CASSQVGSGGTDTQYF
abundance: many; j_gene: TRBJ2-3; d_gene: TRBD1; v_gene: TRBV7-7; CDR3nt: TGTGCTAGCAGCCAAGGGACAGGGGGCTTCACAGATACGCAGTATTTT; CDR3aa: CASSQGTGGFTDTQYF
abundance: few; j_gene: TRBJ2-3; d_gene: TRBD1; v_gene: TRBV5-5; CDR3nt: TGTGCCAGCAGCTTGGCCTGGACAGGGGAGCTCACAGATACGCAGTATTTT; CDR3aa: CASSLAWTGELTDTQYF
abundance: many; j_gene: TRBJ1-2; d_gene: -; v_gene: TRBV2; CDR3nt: TGTGCCAGCAACCCTATTACAGAAAACTATGGCTACACCTTC; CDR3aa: CASNPITENYGYTF
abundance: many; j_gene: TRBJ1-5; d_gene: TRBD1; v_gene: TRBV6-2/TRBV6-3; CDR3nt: TGTGCCAGCAGCCCACGGGGAGGGGGCGATCAGCCCCAGCATTTT; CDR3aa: CASSPRGGGDQPQHF